Here is one T cell receptor (beta chain) with its context. The table came from immunoSEQ multiplex PCR; TCRdb's copy has only in-frame clones and leaves some out. The sample has tens of thousands of clones, 92% seen once. The data were obtained in a study of T cell changes during pregnancy in multiple sclerosis. The V and J ends lost 1 base and 8 bases, in that order; junction bases with no gene match: 2. The germline gives CDR1 LGHNA, CDR2 YSLEER. The CDR3 covers 15 residues. This receptor was obtained from a female donor with multiple sclerosis, enrolled in a pregnancy study. The gene calls are TRBV4-3 and TRBJ2-1; the match to TRBD2 covers 13 bases. The source material was peripheral blood, sampled in the first trimester of pregnancy. This CDR3 reads CASSQGTSGGDEQFF. The CDR3 region has the DNA TGCGCCAGCAGCCAAGGAACTAGCGGGGGGGATGAGCAGTTCTTC.